The 22 T cell receptor beta chains reported below all come from one sample, sequenced in a study of early T cells in non-severe SARS-CoV-2 infection. TCRdb reanalysed the 5' RACE reads using MiXCR and keeps one entry per CDR3 protein. The sample has about 36,000 distinct CDR3 sequences; nearly 10% are singletons. Sequenced: whole blood. The receptors stem from an adult who was a healthcare worker with PCR-confirmed SARS-CoV-2 infection or an uninfected control (not recorded which).

This clonotype was seen ten or more times. The chain links TRBV11-2 to TRBJ2-7; 10 nucleotides agree with TRBD1. In germline, CDR1 is SGHAT, CDR2 FQNNGV. V was clipped by 5 bases and J by 6 bases; unmatched bases: 10. The CDR3 runs 15 residues. The CDR3 DNA follows: TGTGCCAGCAGCCCCGGGACAGGGGATATCGGCGAGCAGTACTTC. This translates into CASSPGTGDIGEQYF.

The chain combines TRBV28 with TRBJ2-3, with TRBD2 matching over 9 bases. The V gene end was trimmed by 2 bases and the J gene end by 11 bases; junction bases not matched to a gene: 11. Germline lookup yields CDR1 MDHEN and CDR2 SYDVKM. There are 15 residues in the CDR3. CDR3 DNA sequence: TGTGCCAGCAGTTTAAATAGCGGGGGCAGCCAGAAGCAGTATTTT. Protein: CASSLNSGGSQKQYF.

Many counts were recorded for this clonotype. The chain combines TRBV5-6 with TRBJ1-5; 10 bases agree with TRBD1. V shed 3 bases and J 4 bases; nucleotides not matched to a gene: 7. Per germline, CDR1 SGHDT and CDR2 YYEEEE. The CDR3 sequence is 16 residues long. Written as DNA, the CDR3 is TGTGCCAGCAGCTCAGGGACAGGGGAAAGGAATCAGCCCCAGCATTTT. Protein product: CASSSGTGERNQPQHF.

This clonotype has at least ten counts. CDR3: CASSTYTHYGYTF. In DNA form, the CDR3 reads TGTGCCAGCAGCACGTACACGCACTATGGCTACACCTTC. The rearrangement links TRBV9 to TRBJ1-2; D remains ambiguous. Germline lookup yields CDR1 SGDLS and CDR2 YYNGEE. The germline V and J ends were trimmed by 4 bases and 3 bases, with 10 bases remaining between them. This CDR3 comprises 13 residues.

This clonotype was observed a few times. The chain carries TRBV2 and TRBJ1-1; D possibly corresponds to TRBD1 (6 bases). The CDR3 consists of 15 residues. V gave up 8 bases and J gave up 0 bases, with 16 bases separating them. The V gene's germline CDR1 is SNHLY and CDR2 FYNNEI. CDR3 sequence (DNA): TGTGCCAGCCACGCGCCGACAGGACTGAACACTGAAGCTTTCTTT. It specifies CASHAPTGLNTEAFF.

V gene TRBV5-6 combines with J gene TRBJ2-1; D not certain. V lost 4 bases and J 10 bases, leaving 9 bases between the germline ends. Per the germline V gene, CDR1 is SGHDT and CDR2 is YYEEEE. The CDR3 has 11 amino acids. The CDR3 sequence is CASSHEQEQFF. In DNA form, the CDR3 reads TGTGCCAGCAGCCACGAGCAGGAGCAGTTCTTC.

The chain joins TRBV6-2 or TRBV6-3 to TRBJ2-3; D is tentatively TRBD1 or TRBD2 (5 bases each). This CDR3 contains 14 residues. Deletions cut 2 bases from V and 2 bases from J, with 8 bases between. Germline loops: CDR1 MNHEY, CDR2 SVGEGT. CDR3 amino acids: CASSYPGLTDTQYF. The CDR3 DNA is TGTGCCAGCAGTTACCCGGGGCTCACAGATACGCAGTATTTT.

Ten or more counts support this clonotype. The rearrangement uses TRBV2 and TRBJ2-2, with TRBD2 matching 14 bases. The germline gives CDR1 SNHLY, CDR2 FYNNEI. This CDR3 comprises 15 residues. V shed 10 bases and J 5 bases; nucleotides not matched to a gene: 6. CDR3 amino acids: CATQTSGGETGELFF. CDR3 nucleotides: TGTGCCACCCAGACTAGCGGGGGGGAGACCGGGGAGCTGTTTTTT.

This chain uses TRBV25-1 with TRBJ1-1; tentatively, D is TRBD1 (6 bases). Germline V CDR1 and CDR2: MGHDK, SYGVNS. V lost 9 bases to trimming and J lost 0 bases, with 20 bases between them. This CDR3 is built from 16 residues. The CDR3 bases are TGTGCCAGTACAGAGGGGGTTGGGTCCATGAACACTGAAGCTTTCTTT. The encoded protein is CASTEGVGSMNTEAFF.

Regarding this clonotype: This clone may be a read error of a much larger clone one base away. V and J are TRBV7-3 and TRBJ2-2; D gene ambiguous. Germline CDR1 is SGHTA and CDR2 is FQGTGA. The CDR3 runs 12 residues. The CDR3 DNA reads as TGTGCCGGCAGCTCGCAAACCGGGGAGCTGTTTTTT. It specifies CAGSSQTGELFF.

This clonotype came up a few times. The chain carries TRBV20-1 and TRBJ1-2; D not resolved. This CDR3 is 14 amino acids long. The V gene's germline CDR1 is DFQATT and CDR2 SNEGSKA (reference sequence). V was clipped by 0 bases and J by 4 bases, with 12 bases between them. The CDR3: CSARDGQAPYGYTF. CDR3 bases: TGCAGTGCTAGAGATGGGCAGGCCCCCTATGGCTACACCTTC.

This clonotype showed up just a few times. The genes are TRBV7-9 and TRBJ2-5; 8 nucleotides match TRBD1. This CDR3 spans 14 amino acids. V lost 5 bases and J lost 5; bases outside the gene matches: 7. Germline V lookup: CDR1 SEHNR, CDR2 FQNEAQ (reference sequence). The CDR3 protein is CASSHGQGWETQYF. In DNA, the CDR3 is TGTGCCAGCAGCCATGGACAGGGATGGGAGACCCAGTACTTC. Using reference TRBV7-9 and TRBJ2-5 for the parts outside the CDR3, the full variable domain is DTGVSQNPRHKITKRGQNVTFRCDPISEHNRLYWYRQTLGQGPEFLTYFQNEAQLEKSRLLSDRFSAERPKGSFSTLEIQRTEQGDSAMYLCASSHGQGWETQYFGPGTRLLVL.

In this sample, this clonotype turned up a few times. V usage is TRBV5-6 and J usage is TRBJ1-1, with 7 bases fitting TRBD1. Unmatched junction bases numbered 5, after V lost 2 bases and J lost 4 bases. The CDR3 contains 14 residues. CDR1 is SGHDT and CDR2 is YYEEEE in the germline V gene. The CDR3 protein is CASSFFRQGTEAFF. Here the CDR3 DNA reads TGTGCCAGCAGCTTCTTTAGACAGGGCACTGAAGCTTTCTTT. The full variable domain, completed using reference TRBV5-6 and TRBJ1-1, is DAGVTQSPTHLIKTRGQQVTLRCSPKSGHDTVSWYQQALGQGPQFIFQYYEEEERQRGNFPDRFSGHQFPNYSSELNVNALLLGDSALYLCASSFFRQGTEAFFGQGTRLTVV.

At least ten counts were recorded for this clonotype. The rearrangement links TRBV28 to TRBJ1-1, with D unclear. The V end lost 6 bases, the J end lost 0 bases, and 5 bases lay between the germline ends. CDR1 is MDHEN, CDR2 SYDVKM, per germline. The CDR3 runs to 12 residues. Written as DNA, the CDR3 is TGTGCCAGCAGATCCATGAACACTGAAGCTTTCTTT. It encodes CASRSMNTEAFF. The variable domain in full, with the rest retrieved from reference TRBV28 and TRBJ1-1, is DVKVTQSSRYLVKRTGEKVFLECVQDMDHENMFWYRQDPGLGLRLIYFSYDVKMKEKGDIPEGYSVSREKKERFSLILESASTNQTSMYLCASRSMNTEAFFGQGTRLTVV.

There are a few counts of this clonotype. The chain couples TRBV29-1 to TRBJ1-1; no definite D call. The CDR3 spans 11 residues. Germline loops: CDR1 SQVTM, CDR2 ANQGSEA. V lost 0 bases and J 3 bases, leaving 2 bases between the germline ends. The CDR3 sequence is CSVEDHTEAFF. The CDR3 DNA reads as TGCAGCGTTGAAGATCACACTGAAGCTTTCTTT.

This clonotype was counted between two and nine times. The chain employs TRBV28 and TRBJ1-5; D unresolved. The length of the CDR3 is 12 residues. The germline V gene encodes CDR1 MDHEN and CDR2 SYDVKM. The ends were cut back, 5 bases at V and 5 bases at J, with 7 bases in the middle. CDR3 in amino acids: CASSRADQPQHF. The CDR3 DNA is TGTGCCAGCAGTCGTGCGGATCAGCCCCAGCATTTT.

The rearrangement joins TRBV7-9 to TRBJ1-2; D is unresolved. This CDR3 has 12 residues. Trimming removed 2 bases at V and 8 bases at J, with 9 bases between. Per the germline V gene, CDR1 is SEHNR and CDR2 is FQNEAQ (reference sequence). CDR3 in DNA: TGTGCCAGCAGCTTAAGTGGGCCGGGCTACACCTTC. It translates to CASSLSGPGYTF.

Many counts were recorded for this clonotype. This CDR3 reads CASSLAGLEVTGELFF. DNA of the CDR3: TGTGCCAGCAGCTTAGCGGGACTAGAGGTCACCGGGGAGCTGTTTTTT. The gene calls are TRBV7-2 and TRBJ2-2; TRBD2 matches 8 bases. Germline lookup yields CDR1 SGHTA and CDR2 FQGNSA. The CDR3 totals 16 residues. J lost 4 bases, V lost 0 bases, and 4 bases had no gene match.

This clonotype was counted many times. The CDR3 bases are TGTGCCAGCAGTCAAGGAAGGGTGGTCACTGAAGCTTTCTTT. Translating it yields CASSQGRVVTEAFF. This chain links TRBV6-6 with TRBJ1-1; D is undetermined. This CDR3 contains 14 residues. Per the germline V gene, CDR1 is MNHNY and CDR2 is SVGAGI (reference sequence). Trimming cost V 5 bases and J 4 bases, with 14 bases left between them.

This clonotype has at least ten counts. This rearrangement joins TRBV20-1 to TRBJ2-7; weak D call: TRBD2 (6 bases). Germline values: CDR1 DFQATT, CDR2 SNEGSKA (reference sequence). The CDR3 runs to 14 residues. V was pared by 4 bases and J by 2 bases, with 15 bases between. This chain's CDR3 is CSATRDSRTYEQYF. The CDR3 nucleotides are TGCAGTGCTACCCGGGACTCCCGGACCTACGAGCAGTACTTC.

This clonotype was found many times. V and J are TRBV12-3 or TRBV12-4 and TRBJ1-1; the D is unclear. Deletions cut 5 bases from V and 3 bases from J, with 10 bases between. The CDR3 has 13 residues. This CDR3 reads CASSIRDDTEAFF. As DNA, the CDR3 is TGTGCCAGCAGTATCAGAGATGACACTGAAGCTTTCTTT.

This clonotype was seen repeatedly, ten times or more. The chain carries TRBV27 and TRBJ1-2; TRBD1 is a possible D gene (5 bases). V was clipped by 8 bases and J by 4 bases, with 17 bases between them. Germline CDR1 MNHEY, CDR2 SMNVEV (reference sequence). The CDR3 totals 14 residues. CDR3 sequence reads: CASRVGRDGYGYTF. CDR3 DNA sequence: TGTGCCAGCCGGGTGGGCAGGGATGGCTATGGCTACACCTTC.